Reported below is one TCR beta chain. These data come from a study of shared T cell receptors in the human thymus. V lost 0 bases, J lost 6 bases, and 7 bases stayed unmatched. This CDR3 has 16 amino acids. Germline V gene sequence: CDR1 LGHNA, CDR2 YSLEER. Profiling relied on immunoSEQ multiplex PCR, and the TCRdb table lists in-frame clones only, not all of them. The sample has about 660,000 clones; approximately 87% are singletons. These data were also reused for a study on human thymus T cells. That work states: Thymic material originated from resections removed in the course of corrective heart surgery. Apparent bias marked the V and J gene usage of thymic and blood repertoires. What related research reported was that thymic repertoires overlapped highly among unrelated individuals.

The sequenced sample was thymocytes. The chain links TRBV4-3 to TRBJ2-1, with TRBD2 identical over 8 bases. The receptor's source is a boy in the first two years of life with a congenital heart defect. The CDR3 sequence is CASSQEVSGSINEQFF. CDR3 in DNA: TGCGCCAGCAGCCAAGAGGTGAGCGGGAGCATCAATGAGCAGTTCTTC.